This T cell receptor beta chain was captured by sequencing in a study of T cell changes during pregnancy in multiple sclerosis. The CDR3 extends over 14 amino acids. Trimming cost V 5 bases and J 0 bases, with 7 bases left between them. Germline assignment: CDR1 LNHDA and CDR2 SQIVND (reference sequence). TCRdb's table, derived via immunoSEQ multiplex PCR, lists solely in-frame clones and lacks some. The table shows approximately 100,000 clones, with around nine tenths occurring only once. The V call is TRBV19, the J call TRBJ2-2, with D hard to call. Sequencing was performed on peripheral blood, taken in the second trimester of pregnancy. This TCR came from a female donor with multiple sclerosis, enrolled in a pregnancy study. The CDR3 sequence: CASSPSPNTGELFF. The CDR3 DNA sequence: TGTGCCAGTAGTCCATCCCCGAACACCGGGGAGCTGTTTTTT.